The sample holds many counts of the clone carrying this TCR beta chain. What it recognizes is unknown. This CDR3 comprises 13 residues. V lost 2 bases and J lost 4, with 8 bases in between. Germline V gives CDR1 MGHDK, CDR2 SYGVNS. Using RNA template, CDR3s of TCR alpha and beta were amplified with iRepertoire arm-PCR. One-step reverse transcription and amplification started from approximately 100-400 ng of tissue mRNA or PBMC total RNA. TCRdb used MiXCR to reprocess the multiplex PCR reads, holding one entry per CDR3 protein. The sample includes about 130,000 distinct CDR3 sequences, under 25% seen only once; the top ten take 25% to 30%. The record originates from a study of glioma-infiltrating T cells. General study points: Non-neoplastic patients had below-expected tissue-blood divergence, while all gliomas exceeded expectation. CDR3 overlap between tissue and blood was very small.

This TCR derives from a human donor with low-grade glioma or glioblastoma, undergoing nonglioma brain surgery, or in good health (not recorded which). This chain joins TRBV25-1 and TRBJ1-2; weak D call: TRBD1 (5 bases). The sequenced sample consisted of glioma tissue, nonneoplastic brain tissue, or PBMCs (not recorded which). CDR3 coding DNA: TGTGCCAGCAGTGAACCAGGGAGCTATGGCTACACCTTC. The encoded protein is CASSEPGSYGYTF.